This T cell receptor (beta chain) was captured in a study of T cell responses to AZD1222 COVID-19 vaccine. Notes on the study in general: The study reported that nearly half of spike-specific TCRs target unmutated variant regions.

Concerning this clone itself: Its antigen remains unidentified.

Trimming cost V 5 bases and J 3 bases; bases outside gene matches: 6. This CDR3 has 16 amino acids. Germline loops: CDR1 MGHDK, CDR2 SYGVNS. Assay: immunoSEQ multiplex PCR; the TCRdb copy retains only in-frame clones and omits some. Of about 55,000 clones in the sample, roughly 87% were seen once. The TCR comes from an adult in good health. Source: peripheral blood, taken on day 0 of AZD1222 vaccination. V and J are TRBV25-1 and TRBJ1-6, with TRBD1 matching over 8 bases. CDR3 sequence (DNA): TGTGCCAGCAGTTCACAGGGGGAGCGCTATAATTCACCCCTCCACTTT. Encoded protein: CASSSQGERYNSPLHF. The entire variable domain, with the rest obtained from reference TRBV25-1 and TRBJ1-6, is as follows: EADIYQTPRYLVIGTGKKITLECSQTMGHDKMYWYQQDPGMELHLIHYSYGVNSTEKGDLSSESTVSRIRTEHFPLTLESARPSHTSQYLCASSSQGERYNSPLHFGNGTRLTVT.